These T cell receptor beta chains were read from a single sample in a study of blood T cell repertoires in COVID-19. The repertoire was sequenced with immunoSEQ multiplex PCR; TCRdb's copy has only in-frame clones and lacks some. The sample holds 200,000 to 250,000 clones; roughly 85% are singletons and the top ten take approximately 12%. Sample: peripheral blood. These receptors were taken from a woman aged 18 to 35 who had recovered from COVID-19. Each CDR3 is given with its conserved first and last residue. The D gene is left open where the match is weak. Rows give clone size only sometimes, using once, few, many, or a class for an expanded clone.

D gene: NA
J gene: TRBJ2-1
clone size: NA
V gene: TRBV3-1/TRBV3-2
CDR3 protein: CASSPRDSYNEQFF
CDR3 DNA: TGTGCCAGCAGCCCCCGGGACTCCTACAATGAGCAGTTCTTC

D gene: TRBD2
J gene: TRBJ2-5
clone size: once
V gene: TRBV4-1
CDR3 protein: CASSQEGLADQETQYF
CDR3 DNA: TGCGCCAGCAGCCAAGAAGGACTAGCGGATCAAGAGACCCAGTACTTC

D gene: NA
J gene: TRBJ1-3
clone size: once
V gene: TRBV6-2/TRBV6-3
CDR3 protein: CASSYTETGNTIYF
CDR3 DNA: TGTGCCAGCAGTTACACAGAAACTGGAAACACCATATATTTT

D gene: TRBD1
J gene: TRBJ2-7
clone size: once
V gene: TRBV9
CDR3 protein: CASSPRDSAYEQYF
CDR3 DNA: TGTGCCAGCAGCCCACGGGACAGTGCTTACGAGCAGTACTTC

D gene: TRBD2
J gene: TRBJ2-5
clone size: NA
V gene: TRBV7-3
CDR3 protein: CASSLSREGTQYF
CDR3 DNA: TGTGCCAGCAGCTTGTCAAGGGAGGGGACCCAGTACTTC

D gene: TRBD1
J gene: TRBJ1-6
clone size: NA
V gene: TRBV30
CDR3 protein: CAWSVSGTGRSPLHF
CDR3 DNA: TGTGCCTGGAGTGTATCCGGGACAGGGCGTTCACCCCTCCACTTT

D gene: NA
J gene: TRBJ1-1
clone size: few
V gene: TRBV4-1
CDR3 protein: CASSQAGRAFF
CDR3 DNA: TGCGCCAGCAGCCAAGCCGGGAGGGCTTTCTTT

D gene: NA
J gene: TRBJ2-3
clone size: NA
V gene: TRBV12-5
CDR3 protein: CASGLASSSDINTQYF
CDR3 DNA: TGTGCTAGTGGTTTGGCATCCTCTAGCGATATCAATACGCAGTATTTT

D gene: TRBD1
J gene: TRBJ2-1
clone size: NA
V gene: TRBV7-8
CDR3 protein: CASSTLQGNEQFF
CDR3 DNA: TGTGCCAGCAGCACGTTACAGGGGAATGAGCAGTTCTTC

D gene: NA
J gene: TRBJ1-2
clone size: NA
V gene: TRBV7-9
CDR3 protein: CASEDVVVLDYGYTF
CDR3 DNA: TGTGCCAGCGAGGATGTGGTCGTCTTGGACTATGGCTACACCTTC

D gene: NA
J gene: TRBJ2-2
clone size: once
V gene: TRBV4-2
CDR3 protein: CASSQDTRDRNTGELFF
CDR3 DNA: TGTGCCAGCAGCCAAGATACGCGGGACCGGAACACCGGGGAGCTGTTTTTT

D gene: NA
J gene: TRBJ1-4
clone size: NA
V gene: TRBV5-1
CDR3 protein: CASSFLGVGATNEKLFF
CDR3 DNA: TGCGCCAGCAGCTTCCTCGGGGTTGGTGCAACTAATGAAAAACTGTTTTTT

D gene: TRBD2
J gene: TRBJ2-1
clone size: NA
V gene: TRBV7-2
CDR3 protein: CASSLVWTSGLEQFF
CDR3 DNA: TGTGCCAGCAGCTTAGTTTGGACTAGCGGGTTAGAGCAGTTCTTC

D gene: NA
J gene: TRBJ1-5
clone size: NA
V gene: TRBV19
CDR3 protein: CASSIGGISNQPQHF
CDR3 DNA: TGTGCCAGTAGTATAGGAGGGATCAGCAATCAGCCCCAGCATTTT

D gene: TRBD1
J gene: TRBJ2-1
clone size: many
V gene: TRBV4-3
CDR3 protein: CASSQGTGGYNEQFF
CDR3 DNA: TGCGCCAGCAGCCAAGGGACAGGGGGCTACAATGAGCAGTTCTTC

D gene: NA
J gene: TRBJ1-6
clone size: NA
V gene: TRBV24-1
CDR3 protein: CATGAEGSSYNSPLHF
CDR3 DNA: TGTGCCACCGGTGCTGAAGGGAGCTCCTATAATTCACCCCTCCACTTT